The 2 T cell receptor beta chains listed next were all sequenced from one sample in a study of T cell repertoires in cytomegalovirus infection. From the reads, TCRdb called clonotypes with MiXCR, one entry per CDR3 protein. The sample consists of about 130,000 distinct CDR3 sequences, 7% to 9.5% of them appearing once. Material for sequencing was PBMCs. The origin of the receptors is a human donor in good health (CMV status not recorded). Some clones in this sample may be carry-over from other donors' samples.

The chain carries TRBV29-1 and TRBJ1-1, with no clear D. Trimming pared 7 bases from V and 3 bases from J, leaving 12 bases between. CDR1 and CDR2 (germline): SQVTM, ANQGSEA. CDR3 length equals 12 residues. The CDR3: CSASFWDTEAFF. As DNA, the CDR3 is TGCAGCGCTTCTTTTTGGGACACTGAAGCTTTCTTT.

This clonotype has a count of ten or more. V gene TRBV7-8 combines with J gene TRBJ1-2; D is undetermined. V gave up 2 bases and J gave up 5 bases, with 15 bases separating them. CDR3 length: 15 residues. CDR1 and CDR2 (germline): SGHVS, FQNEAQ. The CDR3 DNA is TGTGCCAGCAGCTTATCAGAGGGTGGACGGTATGGCTACACCTTC. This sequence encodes CASSLSEGGRYGYTF.